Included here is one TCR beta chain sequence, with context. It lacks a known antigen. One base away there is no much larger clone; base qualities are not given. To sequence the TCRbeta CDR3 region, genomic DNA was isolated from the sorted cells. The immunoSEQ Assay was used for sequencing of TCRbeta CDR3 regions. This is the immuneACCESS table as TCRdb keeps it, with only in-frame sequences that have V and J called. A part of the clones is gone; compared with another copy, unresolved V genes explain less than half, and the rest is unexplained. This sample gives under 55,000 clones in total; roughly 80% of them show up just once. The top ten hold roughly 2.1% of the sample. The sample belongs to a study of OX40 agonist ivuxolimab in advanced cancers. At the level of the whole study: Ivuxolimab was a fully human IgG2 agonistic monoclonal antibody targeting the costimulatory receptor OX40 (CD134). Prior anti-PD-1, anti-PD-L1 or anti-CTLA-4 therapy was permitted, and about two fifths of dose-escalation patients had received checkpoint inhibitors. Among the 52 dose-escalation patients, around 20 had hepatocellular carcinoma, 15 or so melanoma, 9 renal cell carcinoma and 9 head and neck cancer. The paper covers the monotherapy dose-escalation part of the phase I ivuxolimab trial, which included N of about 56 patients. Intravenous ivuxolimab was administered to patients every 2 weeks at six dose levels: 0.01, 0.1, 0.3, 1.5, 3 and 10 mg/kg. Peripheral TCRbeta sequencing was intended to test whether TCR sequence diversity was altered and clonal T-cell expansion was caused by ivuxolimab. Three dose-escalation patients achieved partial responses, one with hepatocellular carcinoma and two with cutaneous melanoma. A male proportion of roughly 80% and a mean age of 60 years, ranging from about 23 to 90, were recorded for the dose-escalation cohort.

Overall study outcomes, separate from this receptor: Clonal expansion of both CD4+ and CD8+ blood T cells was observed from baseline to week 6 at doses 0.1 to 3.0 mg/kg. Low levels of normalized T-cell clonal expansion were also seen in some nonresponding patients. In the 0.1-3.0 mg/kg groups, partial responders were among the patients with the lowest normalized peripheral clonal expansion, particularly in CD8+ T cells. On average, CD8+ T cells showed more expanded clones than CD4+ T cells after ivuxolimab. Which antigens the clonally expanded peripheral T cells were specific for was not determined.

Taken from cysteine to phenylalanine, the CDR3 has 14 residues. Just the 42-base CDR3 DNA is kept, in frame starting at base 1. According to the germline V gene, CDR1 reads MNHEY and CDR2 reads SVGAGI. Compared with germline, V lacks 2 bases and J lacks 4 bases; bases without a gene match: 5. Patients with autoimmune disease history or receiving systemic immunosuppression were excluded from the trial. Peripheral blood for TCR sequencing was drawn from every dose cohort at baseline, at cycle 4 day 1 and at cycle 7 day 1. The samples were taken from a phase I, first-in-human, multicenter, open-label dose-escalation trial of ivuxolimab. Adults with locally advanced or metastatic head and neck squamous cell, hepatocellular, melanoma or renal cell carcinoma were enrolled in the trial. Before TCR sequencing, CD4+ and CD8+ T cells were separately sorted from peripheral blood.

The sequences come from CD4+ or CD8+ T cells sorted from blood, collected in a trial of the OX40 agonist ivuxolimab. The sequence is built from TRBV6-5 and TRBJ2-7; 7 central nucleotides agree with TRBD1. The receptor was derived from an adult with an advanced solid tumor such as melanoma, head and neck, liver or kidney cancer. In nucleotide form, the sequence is TGTGCCAGCAGTTACGGGACAGAATTATACGAGCAGTACTTC. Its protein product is CASSYGTELYEQYF.